This T cell receptor beta chain was found in a study of T-cell reconstitution after alpha-beta-depleted transplantation in children. TCRbeta library preparation incorporated unique molecular identifiers. MiXCR was run by TCRdb on the PCR reads, yielding one entry per CDR3 protein. The table lists some 200,000 distinct CDR3 sequences, about 9.2% of them singletons. The CDR3 totals 15 residues. The ends were cut back, 2 bases at V and 3 bases at J, with 13 bases in the middle. Germline CDR1 and CDR2: WSHSY and SAAADI. The chain is built from TRBV10-2 and TRBJ1-2; tentatively, D is TRBD1 (5 bases). The TCR comes from a human donor who donated a stem cell graft to a child with acute lymphoblastic leukemia. Material: PBMCs from the stem cell graft donor, obtained from the stem cell graft. This CDR3 is CASSEEKGLHYGYTF. CDR3 DNA: TGCGCCAGCAGTGAGGAGAAGGGACTGCACTATGGCTACACCTTC.